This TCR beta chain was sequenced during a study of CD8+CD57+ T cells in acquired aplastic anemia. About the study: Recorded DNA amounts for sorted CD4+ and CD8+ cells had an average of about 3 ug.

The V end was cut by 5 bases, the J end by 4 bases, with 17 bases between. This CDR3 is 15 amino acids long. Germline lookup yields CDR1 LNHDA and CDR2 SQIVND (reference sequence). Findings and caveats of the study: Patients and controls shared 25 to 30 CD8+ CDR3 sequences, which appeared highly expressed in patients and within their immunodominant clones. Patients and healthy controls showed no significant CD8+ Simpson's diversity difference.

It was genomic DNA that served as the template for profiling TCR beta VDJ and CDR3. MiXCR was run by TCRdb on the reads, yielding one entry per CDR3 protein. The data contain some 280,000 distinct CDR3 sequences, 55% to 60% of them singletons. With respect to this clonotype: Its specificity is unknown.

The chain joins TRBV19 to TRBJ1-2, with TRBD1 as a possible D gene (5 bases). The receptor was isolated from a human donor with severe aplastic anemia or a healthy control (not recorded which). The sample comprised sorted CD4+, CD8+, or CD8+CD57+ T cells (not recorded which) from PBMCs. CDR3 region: CASSPTGGAGYGYTF. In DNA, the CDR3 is TGTGCCAGTAGTCCCACGGGCGGGGCCGGCTATGGCTACACCTTC. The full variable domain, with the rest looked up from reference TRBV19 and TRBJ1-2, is DGGITQSPKYLFRKEGQNVTLSCEQNLNHDAMYWYRQDPGQGLRLIYYSQIVNDFQKGDIAEGYSVSREKKESFPLTVTSAQKNPTAFYLCASSPTGGAGYGYTFGSGTRLTVV.